This TCR beta chain stems from a study of shared clonotypes between healthy human individuals. Points from the study as a whole: Genetic and exposure-history diversity was limited by the small donor number.

A remark on this clone: Its antigen is unidentified.

The V gene's germline CDR1 is SEHNR and CDR2 FQNEAQ (reference sequence). The CDR3 consists of 15 residues. Trimming left V 2 bases short and J 0 bases short, with 10 bases between. The repertoire was sequenced with immunoSEQ multiplex PCR; TCRdb's copy has only in-frame clones and lacks some. This table has fewer than 600,000 clones, around 75% appearing once. The V and J genes are TRBV7-9 and TRBJ2-5, with D unclear. Source material: PBMCs. The receptor's source is a woman between 35 and 50 years old in good health. Some clones in this sample may be carry-over from other donors' samples. The CDR3 nucleotides read TGTGCCAGCAGCTTACCGGGCCGGAACCAAGAGACCCAGTACTTC. This codes for CASSLPGRNQETQYF.